This T cell receptor (beta chain) was sequenced for a study of blood T cell repertoires in COVID-19. At the level of the study: Researchers got acute and convalescent COVID-19 samples from the United States, Italy and Spain. PBMCs, B-cell-depleted T cells, or T cells provided the cDNA or gDNA that made up the material.

Original methodology: From reference gene primer amplification, estimates of nucleated cell counts were derived. The repertoire was sequenced with immunoSEQ multiplex PCR; TCRdb's copy has only in-frame clones and lacks some. The DNA was the basis for D and trimming; V, J and clone size are from that table. The data hold more than 300,000 clones, with approximately 88% observed a single time. Germline CDR1 reads MGHDK; CDR2 reads SYGVNS. The junction had 1 base not matched to a gene; V was cut back by 8 bases and J by 6 bases. The CDR3 loop spans 12 amino acids. The source is a woman in her twenties or thirties with COVID-19, enrolled during active disease. Sequenced sample: peripheral blood. V gene TRBV25-1 combines with J gene TRBJ2-2; 9 nucleotides align to TRBD2. Here the CDR3 reads CASAGGPGELFF. The CDR3 coding sequence is TGTGCCAGCGCGGGGGGGCCCGGGGAGCTGTTTTTT.